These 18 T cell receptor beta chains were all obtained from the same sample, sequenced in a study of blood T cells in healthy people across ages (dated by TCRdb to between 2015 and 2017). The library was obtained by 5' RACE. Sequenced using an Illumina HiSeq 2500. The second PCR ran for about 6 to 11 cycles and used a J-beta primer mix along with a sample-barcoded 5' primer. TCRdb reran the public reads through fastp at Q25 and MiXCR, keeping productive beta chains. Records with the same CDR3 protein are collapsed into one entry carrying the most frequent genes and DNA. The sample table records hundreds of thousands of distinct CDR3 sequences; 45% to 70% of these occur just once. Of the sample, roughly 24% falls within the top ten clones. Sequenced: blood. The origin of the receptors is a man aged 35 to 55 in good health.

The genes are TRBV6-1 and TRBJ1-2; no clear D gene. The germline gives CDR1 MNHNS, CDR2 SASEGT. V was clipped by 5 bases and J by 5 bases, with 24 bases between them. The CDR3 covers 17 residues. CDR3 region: CASSSLSQASTPYGYTF. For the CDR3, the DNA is TGTGCCAGCAGTAGCCTCTCGCAGGCCAGCACCCCTTATGGCTACACCTTC.

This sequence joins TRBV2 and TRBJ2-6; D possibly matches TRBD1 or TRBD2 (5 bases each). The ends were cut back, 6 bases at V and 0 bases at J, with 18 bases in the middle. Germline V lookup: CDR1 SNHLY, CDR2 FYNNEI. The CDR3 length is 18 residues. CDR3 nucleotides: TGTGCCAGCAGCGTAGAGGGACGGTTGAGCTCTGGGGCCAACGTCCTGACTTTC. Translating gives CASSVEGRLSSGANVLTF.

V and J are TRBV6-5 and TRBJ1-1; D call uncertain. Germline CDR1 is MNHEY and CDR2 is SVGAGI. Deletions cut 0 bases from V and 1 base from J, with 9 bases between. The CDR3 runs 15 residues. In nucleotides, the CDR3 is TGTGCCAGCAGTTACTCCCGGGGATCGAACACTGAAGCTTTCTTT. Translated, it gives CASSYSRGSNTEAFF.

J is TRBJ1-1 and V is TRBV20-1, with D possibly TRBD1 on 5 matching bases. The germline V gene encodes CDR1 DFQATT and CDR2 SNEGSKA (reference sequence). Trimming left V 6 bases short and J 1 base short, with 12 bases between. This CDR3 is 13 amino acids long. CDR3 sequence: CSAPGLPNTEAFF. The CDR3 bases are TGCAGTGCGCCGGGACTGCCGAACACTGAAGCTTTCTTT.

The chain's CDR3 is CASSSSGGYGGELFF. The CDR3 nucleotides are TGTGCCAGCAGTAGTAGCGGGGGATACGGCGGGGAGCTGTTTTTT. V usage is TRBV6-1 and J usage is TRBJ2-2; TRBD2 aligns across 9 bases. V was pared by 5 bases and J by 7 bases, with 8 bases of the junction left unmatched. Germline V gene sequence: CDR1 MNHNS, CDR2 SASEGT. The CDR3 is made up of 15 amino acids.

The CDR3 DNA reads as TGTGCCAGCAGCTTAGTGTCCCTAGCGCAGGAGACCCAGTACTTC. This codes for CASSLVSLAQETQYF. V is TRBV7-2 and J is TRBJ2-5; maybe TRBD2 (6 bases). The CDR3 sequence is 15 residues long. With 1 base removed from V and 5 bases from J, the gap between germline ends came to 14 bases. Germline CDR1 SGHTA, CDR2 FQGNSA.

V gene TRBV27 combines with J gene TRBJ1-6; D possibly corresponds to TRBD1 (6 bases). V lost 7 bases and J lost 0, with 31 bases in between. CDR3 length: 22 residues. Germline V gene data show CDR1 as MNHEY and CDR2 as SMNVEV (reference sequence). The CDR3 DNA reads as TGTGCCAGCAACTTATGGGCGAGAAAGGATCGACAGGCGAGCTCCTATAATTCACCCCTCCACTTT. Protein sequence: CASNLWARKDRQASSYNSPLHF.

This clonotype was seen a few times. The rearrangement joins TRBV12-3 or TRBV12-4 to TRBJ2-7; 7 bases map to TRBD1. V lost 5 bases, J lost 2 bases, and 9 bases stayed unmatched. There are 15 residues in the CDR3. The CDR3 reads CASSEGRDRTYEQYF. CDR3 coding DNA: TGTGCCAGCAGTGAGGGTAGGGACAGAACCTACGAGCAGTACTTC.

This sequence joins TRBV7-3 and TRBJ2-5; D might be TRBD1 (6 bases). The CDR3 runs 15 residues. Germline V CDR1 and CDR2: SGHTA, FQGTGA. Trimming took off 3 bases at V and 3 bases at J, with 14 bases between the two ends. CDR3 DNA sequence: TGTGCCAGCAGCTTGTTTGCAGGGGATAAAGAGACCCAGTACTTC. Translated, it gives CASSLFAGDKETQYF.

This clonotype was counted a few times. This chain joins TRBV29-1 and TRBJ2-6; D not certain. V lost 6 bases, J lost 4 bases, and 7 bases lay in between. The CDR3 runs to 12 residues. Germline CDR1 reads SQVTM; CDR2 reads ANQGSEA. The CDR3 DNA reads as TGCAGCGTAGCCGACGGGGCCAACGTCCTGACTTTC. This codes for CSVADGANVLTF.

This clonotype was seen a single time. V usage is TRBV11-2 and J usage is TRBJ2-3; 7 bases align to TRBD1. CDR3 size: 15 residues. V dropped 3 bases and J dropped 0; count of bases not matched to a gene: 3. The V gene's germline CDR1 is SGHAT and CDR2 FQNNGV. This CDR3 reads CASSFGDRSTDTQYF. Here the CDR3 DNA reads TGTGCCAGCAGCTTCGGGGACAGAAGCACAGATACGCAGTATTTT. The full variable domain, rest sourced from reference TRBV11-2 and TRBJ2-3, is EAGVAQSPRYKIIEKRQSVAFWCNPISGHATLYWYQQILGQGPKLLIQFQNNGVVDDSQLPKDRFSAERLKGVDSTLKIQPAKLEDSAVYLCASSFGDRSTDTQYFGPGTRLTVL.

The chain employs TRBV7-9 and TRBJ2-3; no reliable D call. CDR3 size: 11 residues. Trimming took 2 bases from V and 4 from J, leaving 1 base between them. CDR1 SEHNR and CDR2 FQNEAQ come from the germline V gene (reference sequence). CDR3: CASSLPDTQYF. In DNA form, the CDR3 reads TGTGCCAGCAGCTTACCAGATACGCAGTATTTT.

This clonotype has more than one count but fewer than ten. The chain's CDR3 is CASSYSVGVGETQYF. CDR3 sequence (DNA): TGTGCCAGCAGTTATTCCGTGGGGGTAGGCGAGACCCAGTACTTC. V usage is TRBV6-5 and J usage is TRBJ2-5, with D perhaps given as TRBD1 or TRBD2 (5 bases each). The CDR3 runs to 15 residues. Germline assignment: CDR1 MNHEY and CDR2 SVGAGI. V lost 3 bases and J 5 bases, leaving 16 bases between the germline ends.

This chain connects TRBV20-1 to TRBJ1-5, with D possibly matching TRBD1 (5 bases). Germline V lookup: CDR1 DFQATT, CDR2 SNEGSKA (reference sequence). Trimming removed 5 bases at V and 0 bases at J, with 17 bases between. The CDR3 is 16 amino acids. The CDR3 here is CSAPVGGGPSNQPQHF. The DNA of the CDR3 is TGCAGTGCTCCGGTGGGGGGTGGACCTAGCAATCAGCCCCAGCATTTT.

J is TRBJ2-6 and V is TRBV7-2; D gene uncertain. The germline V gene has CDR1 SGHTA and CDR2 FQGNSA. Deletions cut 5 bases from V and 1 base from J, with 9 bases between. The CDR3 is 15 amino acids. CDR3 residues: CASSPRRSGANVLTF. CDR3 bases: TGTGCCAGCAGCCCGCGTCGGTCTGGGGCCAACGTCCTGACTTTC. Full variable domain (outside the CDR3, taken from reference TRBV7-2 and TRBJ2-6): GAGVSQSPSNKVTEKGKDVELRCDPISGHTALYWYRQSLGQGLEFLIYFQGNSAPDKSGLPSDRFSAERTGGSVSTLTIQRTQQEDSAVYLCASSPRRSGANVLTFGAGSRLTVL.

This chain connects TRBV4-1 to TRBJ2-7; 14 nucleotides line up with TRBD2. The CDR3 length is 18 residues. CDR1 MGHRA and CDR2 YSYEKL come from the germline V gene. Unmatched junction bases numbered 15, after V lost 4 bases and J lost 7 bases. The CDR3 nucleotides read TGCGCCAGCAGCCCCGTGGGGACTAGCGGGAGTTTCAGGGATGAGCAGTACTTC. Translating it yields CASSPVGTSGSFRDEQYF.

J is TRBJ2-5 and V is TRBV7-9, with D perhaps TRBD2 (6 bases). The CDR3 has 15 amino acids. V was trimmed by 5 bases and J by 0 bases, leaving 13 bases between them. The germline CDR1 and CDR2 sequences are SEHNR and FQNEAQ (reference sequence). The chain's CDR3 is CASSARSGDQETQYF. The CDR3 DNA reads TGTGCCAGCAGCGCCAGATCGGGGGACCAAGAGACCCAGTACTTC. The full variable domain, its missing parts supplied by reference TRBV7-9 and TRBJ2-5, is DTGVSQNPRHKITKRGQNVTFRCDPISEHNRLYWYRQTLGQGPEFLTYFQNEAQLEKSRLLSDRFSAERPKGSFSTLEIQRTEQGDSAMYLCASSARSGDQETQYFGPGTRLLVL.

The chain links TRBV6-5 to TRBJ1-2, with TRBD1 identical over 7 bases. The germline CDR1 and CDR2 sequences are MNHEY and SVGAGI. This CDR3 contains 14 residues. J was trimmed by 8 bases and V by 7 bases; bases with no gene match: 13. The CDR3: CASTHPGGVIGYTF. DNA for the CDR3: TGTGCCAGCACCCACCCAGGGGGGGTTATCGGCTACACCTTC.